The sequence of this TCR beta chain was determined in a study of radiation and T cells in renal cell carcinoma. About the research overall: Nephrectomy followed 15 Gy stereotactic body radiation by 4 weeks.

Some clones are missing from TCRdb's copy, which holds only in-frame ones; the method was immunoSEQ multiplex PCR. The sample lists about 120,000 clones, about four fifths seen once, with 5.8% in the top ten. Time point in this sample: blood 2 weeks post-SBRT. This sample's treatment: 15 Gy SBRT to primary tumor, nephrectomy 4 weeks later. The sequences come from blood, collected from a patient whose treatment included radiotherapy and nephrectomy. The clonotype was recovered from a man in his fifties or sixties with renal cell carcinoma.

CDR3 in DNA: TGTGCCAGTAGTTTCGCCGGACAGGGCGGTCAGCCCCAGCATTTT. Its translation: CASSFAGQGGQPQHF. The V call is TRBV19, the J call TRBJ1-5; 8 bases are shared with TRBD1. The V and J ends lost 5 bases and 6 bases, in that order; junction bases with no gene match: 9. CDR1 and CDR2 (germline): LNHDA, SQIVND (reference sequence). The CDR3 covers 15 residues.